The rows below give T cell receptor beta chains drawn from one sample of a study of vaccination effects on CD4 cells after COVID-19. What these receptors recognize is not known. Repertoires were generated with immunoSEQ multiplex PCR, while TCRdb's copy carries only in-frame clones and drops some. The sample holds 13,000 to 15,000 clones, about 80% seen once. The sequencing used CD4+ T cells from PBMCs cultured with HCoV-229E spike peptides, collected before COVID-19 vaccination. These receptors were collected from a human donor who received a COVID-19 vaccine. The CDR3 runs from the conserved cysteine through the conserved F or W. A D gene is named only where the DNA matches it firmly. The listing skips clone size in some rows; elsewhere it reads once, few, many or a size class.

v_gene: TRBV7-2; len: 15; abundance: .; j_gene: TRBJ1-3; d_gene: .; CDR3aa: CASSSGALSGNTIYF; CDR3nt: TGTGCCAGCAGCTCCGGGGCACTCTCTGGAAACACCATATATTTT
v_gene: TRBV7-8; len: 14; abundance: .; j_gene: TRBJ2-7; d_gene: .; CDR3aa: CASTAVSGDNEQYF; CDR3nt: TGTGCCAGCACCGCGGTTTCTGGGGACAACGAGCAGTACTTC
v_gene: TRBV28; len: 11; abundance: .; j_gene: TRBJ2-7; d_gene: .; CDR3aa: CASSPKYEQYF; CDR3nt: TGTGCCAGCAGTCCTAAATACGAGCAGTACTTC
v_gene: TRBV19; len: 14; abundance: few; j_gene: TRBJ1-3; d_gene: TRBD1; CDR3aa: CASSKGAAGNTIYF; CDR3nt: TGTGCCAGTAGTAAGGGGGCTGCTGGAAACACCATATATTTT
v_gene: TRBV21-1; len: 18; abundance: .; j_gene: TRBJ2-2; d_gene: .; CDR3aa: CASSKGVSGRFNTGELFF; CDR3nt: TGTGCCAGCAGCAAAGGGGTTAGCGGAAGATTTAACACCGGGGAGCTGTTTTTT
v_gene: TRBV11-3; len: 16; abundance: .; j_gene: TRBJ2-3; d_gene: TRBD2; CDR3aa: CASSLDRSGGTDTQYF; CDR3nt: TGTGCCAGCAGCTTAGATCGTAGCGGGGGGACAGATACGCAGTATTTT
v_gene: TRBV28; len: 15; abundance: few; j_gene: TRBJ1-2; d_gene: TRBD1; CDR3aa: CASSSTGVGGNGYTF; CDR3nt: TGTGCCAGCAGTTCCACAGGGGTAGGGGGCAATGGCTACACCTTC
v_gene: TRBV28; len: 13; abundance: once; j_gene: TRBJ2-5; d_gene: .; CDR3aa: CASSPHKQETQYF; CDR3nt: TGTGCCAGCAGTCCTCACAAGCAAGAGACCCAGTACTTC
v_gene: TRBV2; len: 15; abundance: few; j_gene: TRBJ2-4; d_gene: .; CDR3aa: CASSRTAPPNNIQYF; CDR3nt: TGTGCCAGCAGCCGGACTGCCCCTCCAAATAACATTCAGTACTTC
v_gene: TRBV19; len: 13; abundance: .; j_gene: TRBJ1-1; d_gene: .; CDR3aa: CASSIRQYTEAFF; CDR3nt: TGTGCCAGTAGTATTCGACAATACACTGAAGCTTTCTTT
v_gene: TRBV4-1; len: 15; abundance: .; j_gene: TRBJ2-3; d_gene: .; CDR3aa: CASSQEGLSTDTQYF; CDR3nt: TGCGCCAGCAGCCAAGAAGGACTTAGCACAGATACGCAGTATTTT
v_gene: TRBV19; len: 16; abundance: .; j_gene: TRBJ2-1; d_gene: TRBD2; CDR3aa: CASSPTSGVTYNEQFF; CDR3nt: TGTGCCAGTAGTCCCACTAGCGGGGTCACCTACAATGAGCAGTTCTTC
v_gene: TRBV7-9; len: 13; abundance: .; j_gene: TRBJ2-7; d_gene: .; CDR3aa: CASSFSSSYEQYF; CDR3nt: TGTGCCAGCAGCTTCAGCAGTTCCTACGAGCAGTACTTC
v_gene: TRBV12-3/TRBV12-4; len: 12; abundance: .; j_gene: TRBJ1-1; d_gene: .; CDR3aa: CASSLDFTEAFF; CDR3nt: TGTGCCAGCAGTTTAGATTTTACTGAAGCTTTCTTT
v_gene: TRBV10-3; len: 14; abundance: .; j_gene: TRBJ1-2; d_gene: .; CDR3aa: CAISPGEGGHGYTF; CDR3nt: TGTGCCATCAGCCCGGGAGAGGGCGGCCATGGCTACACCTTC
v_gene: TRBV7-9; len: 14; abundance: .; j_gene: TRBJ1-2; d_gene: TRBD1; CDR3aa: CASNIQGAGNGYTF; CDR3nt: TGTGCCAGCAACATTCAGGGGGCAGGAAATGGCTACACCTTC
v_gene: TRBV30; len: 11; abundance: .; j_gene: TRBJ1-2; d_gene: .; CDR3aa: CAWSAGPGYTF; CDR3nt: TGTGCCTGGAGCGCAGGGCCCGGCTACACCTTC
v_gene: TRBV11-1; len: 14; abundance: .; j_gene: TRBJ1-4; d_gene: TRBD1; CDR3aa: CASSSRDSNEKLFF; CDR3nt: TGTGCCAGCAGCTCCCGGGACAGTAATGAAAAACTGTTTTTT
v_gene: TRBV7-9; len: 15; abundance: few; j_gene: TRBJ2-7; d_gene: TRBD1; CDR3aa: CASSLSWTGRDKQYF; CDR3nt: TGTGCCAGCAGCTTATCGTGGACAGGGCGGGACAAGCAGTACTTC
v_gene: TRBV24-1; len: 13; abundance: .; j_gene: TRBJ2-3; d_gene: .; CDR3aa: CATSEPSTDTQYF; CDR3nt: TGTGCCACCAGTGAACCTAGCACAGATACGCAGTATTTT
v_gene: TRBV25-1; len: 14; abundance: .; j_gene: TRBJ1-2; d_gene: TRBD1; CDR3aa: CASSEFGQGYGYTF; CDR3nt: TGTGCCAGCAGTGAATTTGGACAGGGGTATGGCTACACCTTC
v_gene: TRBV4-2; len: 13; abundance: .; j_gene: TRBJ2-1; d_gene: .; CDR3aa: CASSQDPGTPMIF; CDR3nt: TGTGCCAGCAGCCAAGATCCCGGGACACCTATGATCTTC
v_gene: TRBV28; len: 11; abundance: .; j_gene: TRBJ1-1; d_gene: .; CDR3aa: CASSRDTEAFF; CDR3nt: TGTGCCAGCAGCCGAGACACTGAAGCTTTCTTT
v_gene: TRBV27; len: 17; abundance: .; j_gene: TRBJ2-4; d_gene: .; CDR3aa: CASSEERLPLAKNIQYF; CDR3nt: TGTGCCAGCAGTGAGGAAAGGCTGCCCTTAGCCAAAAACATTCAGTACTTC
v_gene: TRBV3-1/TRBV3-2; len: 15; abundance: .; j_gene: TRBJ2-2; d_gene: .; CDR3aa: CASSHGHHVTGELFF; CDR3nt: TGTGCCAGCAGCCACGGACACCATGTAACCGGGGAGCTGTTTTTT
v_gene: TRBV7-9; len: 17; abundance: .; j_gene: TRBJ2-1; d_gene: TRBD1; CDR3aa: CASSSSRQGSSYNEQFF; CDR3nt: TGTGCCAGCAGCTCGTCCCGACAGGGGAGCTCCTACAATGAGCAGTTCTTC
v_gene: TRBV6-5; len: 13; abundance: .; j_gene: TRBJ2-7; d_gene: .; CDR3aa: CASSYAASYEQYF; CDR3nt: TGTGCCAGCAGTTACGCAGCCTCCTACGAGCAGTACTTC
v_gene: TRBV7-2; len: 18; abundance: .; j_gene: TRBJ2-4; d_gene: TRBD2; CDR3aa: CASSLVSTSGGAPNIQYF; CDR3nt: TGTGCCAGCAGCTTAGTATCGACTAGCGGGGGGGCCCCAAACATTCAGTACTTC
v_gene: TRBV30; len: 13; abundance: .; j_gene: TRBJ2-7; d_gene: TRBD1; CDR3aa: CAWTDRARHEQYF; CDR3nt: TGTGCCTGGACCGACAGGGCTCGACACGAGCAGTACTTC
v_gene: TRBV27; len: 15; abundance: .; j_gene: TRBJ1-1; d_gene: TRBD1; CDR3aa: CASSLDSNRGREAFF; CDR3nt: TGTGCCAGCAGTTTAGATTCAAACAGGGGGCGGGAAGCTTTCTTT
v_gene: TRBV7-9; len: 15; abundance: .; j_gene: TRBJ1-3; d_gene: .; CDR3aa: CASSLVSGTGNTIYF; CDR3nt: TGTGCCAGCAGCTTAGTCAGTGGAACTGGAAACACCATATATTTT
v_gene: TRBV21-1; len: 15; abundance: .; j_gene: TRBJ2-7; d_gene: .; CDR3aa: CASSKGSGGNYEQYF; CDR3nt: TGTGCCAGCAGCAAAGGGAGCGGAGGAAACTACGAGCAGTACTTC
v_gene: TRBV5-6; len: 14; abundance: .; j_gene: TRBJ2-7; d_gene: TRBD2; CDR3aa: CASNEVWGGSEQYF; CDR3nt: TGTGCCAGCAACGAGGTTTGGGGGGGGAGCGAGCAGTACTTC
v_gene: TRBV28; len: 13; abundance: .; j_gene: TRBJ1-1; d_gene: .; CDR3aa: CASTLDRNTEAFF; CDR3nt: TGTGCCAGCACCTTGGACCGGAACACTGAAGCTTTCTTT
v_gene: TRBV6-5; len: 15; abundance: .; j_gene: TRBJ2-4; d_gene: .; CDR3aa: CASNPGLLAKNIQYF; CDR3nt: TGTGCCAGCAACCCGGGACTCCTAGCCAAAAACATTCAGTACTTC
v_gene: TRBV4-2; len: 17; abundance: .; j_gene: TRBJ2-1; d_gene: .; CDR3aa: CASSQDSGVRSYNEQFF; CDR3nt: TGTGCCAGCAGCCAAGATTCGGGGGTAAGATCCTACAATGAGCAGTTCTTC
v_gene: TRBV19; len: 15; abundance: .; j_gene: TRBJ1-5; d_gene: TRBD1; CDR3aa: CASSARGVSNQPQHF; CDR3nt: TGTGCCAGTAGCGCCAGGGGGGTGTCCAATCAGCCCCAGCATTTT
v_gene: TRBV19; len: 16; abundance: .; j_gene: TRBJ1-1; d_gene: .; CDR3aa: CASLTDRRRGNTEAFF; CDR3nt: TGTGCCAGTTTGACAGACAGACGGAGAGGGAACACTGAAGCTTTCTTT
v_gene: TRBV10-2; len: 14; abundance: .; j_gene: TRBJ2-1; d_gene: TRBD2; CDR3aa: CASSRGRADNEQFF; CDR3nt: TGCGCCAGCAGTCGCGGGAGGGCCGACAATGAGCAGTTCTTC
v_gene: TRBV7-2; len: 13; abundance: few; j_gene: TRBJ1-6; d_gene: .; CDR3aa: CATRRRGNSPLHF; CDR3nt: TGTGCCACCCGGCGAAGGGGAAATTCACCCCTCCACTTT